This T cell receptor beta chain was captured in a study of shared clonotypes between healthy human individuals. The V and J ends lost 1 base and 4 bases, in that order; junction bases with no gene match: 6. Germline V lookup: CDR1 SEHNR, CDR2 FQNEAQ (reference sequence). The CDR3 length is 15 residues. TCRdb's copy holds only in-frame clones and misses some; the assay was immunoSEQ multiplex PCR. The table records roughly 450,000 clones, 70% to 80% of them present only once. This sequence was found in a woman between 35 and 50 years old in good health. Some clones in this sample may be carry-over from other donors' samples. Source material: PBMCs. The rearrangement links TRBV7-9 to TRBJ2-7; the match to TRBD2 covers 8 bases. CDR3 protein: CASSLDLAGSYEQYF. CDR3 DNA: TGTGCCAGCAGCTTAGATCTAGCGGGCAGTTACGAGCAGTACTTC.